This entry concerns a single T cell receptor (beta chain). Antigen unknown. Vbeta (60) and Jbeta (13) primers were used in the PCR. Data came from immunoSEQ multiplex PCR; TCRdb stores just in-frame clones and leaves some out. The data hold 75,000 to 100,000 clones, with roughly 76% observed a single time. These data originate in a study of cytomegalovirus exposure and HLA in healthy donors. Overall study results and limits: Analysis performed later found about 18,000 TCR beta sequences associated with HLA alleles at 0.05 false discovery rate. More clonal expansion characterized HLA-associated TCR beta chains than equally common others in a later analysis.

Between the trimmed V and J ends, which lost 4 bases and 3 bases, there was a span of 10 bases. Germline V lookup: CDR1 SGHAT, CDR2 FQNNGV. The CDR3 length is 14 residues. The receptor was isolated from a woman aged 60-75 years in good health and CMV-seropositive. The material sequenced was PBMCs. The chain is built from TRBV11-2 and TRBJ1-5; weak D call: TRBD1 (6 bases). The CDR3 DNA reads TGTGCCAGCAGCTCAGGACAGTTCAATCAGCCCCAGCATTTT. Translation gives CASSSGQFNQPQHF.